The rows below give T cell receptor beta chains drawn from one sample of a study of PD-L1 blockade in urothelial cancer. The table came from immunoSEQ multiplex PCR; TCRdb's copy has only in-frame clones and leaves some out. Found here are roughly 100,000 clones, around 85% of them singletons; the top ten hold about 2.6%. This material consisted of PBMCs, taken around atezolizumab (anti-PD-L1) treatment. All receptors derive from a man between 50 and 59 years old with urothelial cancer. Both conserved end residues are part of each CDR3. The D gene is left open where the match is weak.

v_call | d_call | cdr3_aa
TRBV4-1 | TRBD2 | CASSQVYSGGDTQYF
TRBV29-1 | . | CSFRGGVLTEAFF
TRBV6-6 | . | CASSYSNRATDTQYF
TRBV18 | . | CASSPSSYEQYF
TRBV30 | . | CAWTGPGTKAFF
TRBV27 | TRBD1 | CASSTNTGVSSPLHF
TRBV2 | . | CASSVHGNTGELFF
TRBV19 | . | CASGAELNTEAFF
TRBV2 | . | CASMRGSANQPQHF
TRBV4-1 | TRBD1 | CASSQTWTGHEQYF
TRBV29-1 | . | CSVGGGLVWEQYF
TRBV28 | . | CASSFGQGINSPLHF
TRBV5-1 | . | CASSLGAYQETQYF
TRBV4-2 | TRBD1 | CASSHSGTGLQETQYF
TRBV30 | TRBD1 | CAWSVNRGQPQHF
TRBV10-2 | . | CASSDAFDYEQYF
TRBV6-1 | . | CASRQGGGYTF
TRBV30 | . | CAWSGRGEAFF
TRBV28 | . | CASSFGGSGPDTQYF
TRBV25-1 | . | CASSEQGIDYNEQFF
TRBV19 | TRBD2 | CASSRSGRVYEQYF
TRBV9 | TRBD1 | CASSVERTGGISGNTIYF
TRBV2 | TRBD1 | CASSGDRRETQYF
TRBV15 | . | CATSREMGQSSTDTQYF